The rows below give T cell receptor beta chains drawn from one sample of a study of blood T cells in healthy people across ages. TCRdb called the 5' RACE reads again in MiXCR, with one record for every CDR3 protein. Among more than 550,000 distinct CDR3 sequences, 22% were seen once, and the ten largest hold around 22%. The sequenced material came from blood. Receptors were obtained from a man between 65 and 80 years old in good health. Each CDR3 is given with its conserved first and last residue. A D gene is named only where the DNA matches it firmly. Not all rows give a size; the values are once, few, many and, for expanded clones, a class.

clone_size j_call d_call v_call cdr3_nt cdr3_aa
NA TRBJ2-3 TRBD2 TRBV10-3 TGTGCCACCAGAGGACTTGCGGGAGCAGATACGCAGTATTTT CATRGLAGADTQYF
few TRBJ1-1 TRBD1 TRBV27 TGTGCCAGCAGTTTAAGACAGGGGGCGTCTAATGAAGCTTTCTTT CASSLRQGASNEAFF
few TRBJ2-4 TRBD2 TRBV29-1 TGCAGCGTAGTCCTAGCGGGAGGTTTACAAAACATTCAGTACTTC CSVVLAGGLQNIQYF
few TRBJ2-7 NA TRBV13 TGTGCCAGCAATCGGGGGACCGTGCAATACGAGCAGTACTTC CASNRGTVQYEQYF
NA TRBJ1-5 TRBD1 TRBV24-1 TGTGCCACCAGTGATAACCAGGGGGCAATCAATCAGCCCCAGCATTTT CATSDNQGAINQPQHF
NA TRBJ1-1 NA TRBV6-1 TGTGCCAGCAGTTTCAATCTGGGAGCTTTCTTT CASSFNLGAFF
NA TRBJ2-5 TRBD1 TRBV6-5 TGTGCCAGCAGTCCAGGGACAGGGGCCTTTGAGACCCAGTACTTC CASSPGTGAFETQYF
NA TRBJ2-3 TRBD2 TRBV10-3 TGTGCCATCAGTGACTCGGAGGGACTCCTCGGGGGGAATACGCAGTATTTT CAISDSEGLLGGNTQYF
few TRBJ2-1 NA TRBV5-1 TGCGCCAGCAGCCTGGGGGTTGACTACTCACTTAACAATGAGCAGTTCTTC CASSLGVDYSLNNEQFF
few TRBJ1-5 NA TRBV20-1 TGCAGTGCCCCCGCCCGGGGGAGCAATCAGCCCCAGCATTTT CSAPARGSNQPQHF
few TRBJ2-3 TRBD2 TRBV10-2 TGCGCCAGCAGTGACGGGGGGGCCCTAGACCCAGATACGCAGTATTTT CASSDGGALDPDTQYF
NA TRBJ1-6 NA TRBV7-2 TGTGCCAGCAGCTTAAACTACCCGGGGAGACGGAATTCACCCCTCCACTTT CASSLNYPGRRNSPLHF
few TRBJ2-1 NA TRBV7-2 TGTGCCAGCAGCTTAGAAGGGCTAGTCGCCGCTGGGTGGCAGTTCTTC CASSLEGLVAAGWQFF
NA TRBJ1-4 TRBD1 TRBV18 TGTGCCAGCTCACCACCGGGACAGGAGAGGGAAAAACTGTTTTTT CASSPPGQEREKLFF
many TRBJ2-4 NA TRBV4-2 TGTGCCAGCAGCCAAGAGGAGCAAACCGCCAAAAACATTCAGTACTTC CASSQEEQTAKNIQYF
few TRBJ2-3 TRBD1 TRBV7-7 TGTGCCAGCAGCTTAGAACAGGGGGCATGGGATACGCAGTATTTT CASSLEQGAWDTQYF
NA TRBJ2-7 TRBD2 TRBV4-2 TGTGCCAGCAGCCAAAGTCCGGGGGGCTACGAGCAGTACTTC CASSQSPGGYEQYF
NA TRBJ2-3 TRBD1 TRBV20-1 TGCAGTGCCCCGGACAGGGCCCGTTACACAGATACGCAGTATTTT CSAPDRARYTDTQYF
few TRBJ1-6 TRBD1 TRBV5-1 TGCGCCAGCATATACAGGGGACTTTATTCACCCCTCCACTTT CASIYRGLYSPLHF
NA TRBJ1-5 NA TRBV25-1 TGTGCCAGCAGTGAAGGCGGTACCTCATATCAGCCCCAGCATTTT CASSEGGTSYQPQHF
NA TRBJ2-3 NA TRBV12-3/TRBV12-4 TGTGCCAGCAGAAGCTTTACCGGGACCGGGTCCGGAGATACGCAGTATTTT CASRSFTGTGSGDTQYF
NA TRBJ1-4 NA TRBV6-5 TGTGCCAGCAGTTACTCGTTCGGGCCATCTAATGAAAAACTGTTTTTT CASSYSFGPSNEKLFF
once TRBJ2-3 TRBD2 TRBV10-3 TGTGCCATCAGCTGGACTAGCGCCACAGATACGCAGTATTTT CAISWTSATDTQYF
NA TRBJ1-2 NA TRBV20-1 TGCAGTGCAGCCTTCTCCCAAGACCCCTATGGCTACACCTTC CSAAFSQDPYGYTF
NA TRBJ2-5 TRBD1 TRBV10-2 TGCGCCAGCAGTAAATCAGGGGGCGAAGAGACCCAGTACTTC CASSKSGGEETQYF
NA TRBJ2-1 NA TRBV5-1 TGCGCCAGCAGCTTGGTTTTAGCTGCTACCAATGAGCAGTTCTTC CASSLVLAATNEQFF
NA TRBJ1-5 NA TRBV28 TGTGCCAGCAGTTTCGATCCGGAAAGCAATCAGCCCCAGCATTTT CASSFDPESNQPQHF
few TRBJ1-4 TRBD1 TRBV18 TGTGCCAGCTCACCACTAAACATACCCCGGGACAGGAGGAATGAAAAACTGTTTTTT CASSPLNIPRDRRNEKLFF
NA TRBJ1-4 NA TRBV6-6 TGTGCCAGCAGTTCCCAACGACTCGCAACTAATGAAAAACTGTTTTTT CASSSQRLATNEKLFF